Here is one TCR beta chain with its context. Its antigen is unknown. No much larger clone exists at a distance of one base, and base qualities are not known. Patients with a history of autoimmune disease or receiving systemic immunosuppression were excluded from the trial. In every dose cohort, peripheral blood was drawn for TCR sequencing at baseline, cycle 4 day 1, and cycle 7 day 1. The samples were taken from a phase I, first-in-human, multicenter, open-label dose-escalation trial of ivuxolimab. Adults with locally advanced or metastatic head and neck squamous cell, hepatocellular, melanoma or renal cell carcinoma were enrolled in the trial. CD4+ and CD8+ T cells were sorted separately from peripheral blood before TCR sequencing. Genomic DNA was isolated from the sorted cells so that the TCRbeta CDR3 region could be sequenced. TCRbeta CDR3 regions were sequenced using the immunoSEQ Assay. This immuneACCESS table, as held by TCRdb, lists in-frame sequences with V and J called but not all clones. Of the missing ones, under half trace to an unresolved V gene in checked studies; the others have no known cause. The sample yields 70,000 to 75,000 clones; roughly 82% were counted once. Of the sample, around 5% is held by the ten largest clones.

The data were taken from a study of OX40 agonist ivuxolimab in advanced cancers. Notes on the research overall: Ivuxolimab was an agonistic, fully human IgG2 monoclonal antibody directed against OX40 (CD134), a costimulatory receptor. The point of sequencing TCRbeta in the periphery was to test whether ivuxolimab changed TCR sequence diversity and drove clonal T-cell expansion. In the dose-escalation cohort, 70% to 85% of patients were male, and the mean age was approximately 60 years, with a range of 23 to 79. Of the roughly 54 dose-escalation patients, hepatocellular carcinoma was present in approximately 20, melanoma in roughly 15, renal cell carcinoma in 9 and head and neck cancer in 9. The monotherapy dose-escalation portion (N = 52 patients) of the phase I ivuxolimab trial is reported in the paper. Intravenous ivuxolimab was administered to patients every 2 weeks at six dose levels: 0.01, 0.1, 0.3, 1.5, 3 and 10 mg/kg. Partial responses were achieved by three dose-escalation patients, of whom one had hepatocellular carcinoma and two had cutaneous melanoma. Patients were allowed to have had prior anti-PD-1, anti-PD-L1 or anti-CTLA-4 therapy, and approximately 40% of the dose-escalation patients had previously received checkpoint inhibitors.

What the study reported, not specific to this receptor: After ivuxolimab, more expanded clones were found on average in CD8+ T cells than in CD4+ T cells. In partial responders in the 0.1-3.0 mg/kg groups, normalized peripheral clonal expansion was found to be among the lowest, especially among CD8+ T cells. Antigen specificity was not determined for the clonally expanded peripheral T cells. At doses of 0.1 to 3.0 mg/kg, clonal expansion of both CD4+ and CD8+ T cells in blood was seen between baseline and week 6. Low levels of normalized T-cell clonal expansion were also shown by some nonresponding patients.

The source material was CD4+ or CD8+ T cells sorted from blood, sampled in a trial of the OX40 agonist ivuxolimab. The sequence was collected from an adult with an advanced solid tumor such as melanoma, head and neck, liver or kidney cancer.

The CDR3 amino acid sequence is: CASSAGTGATNEKLFF. The nucleotide sequence is TGTGCCAGCAGTGCAGGGACAGGGGCCACTAATGAAAAACTGTTTTTT. The chain is made from TRBV28 and TRBJ1-4, with TRBD1 identical over 10 junction bases. Clipping removes 5 bases from V and 2 bases from J, with 5 as the unmatched junction base count. The germline V gene encodes CDR1 MDHEN and CDR2 SYDVKM. The CDR3 spans 16 residues, from the cysteine through the phenylalanine. Just CDR3 DNA is preserved here, 48 bases in frame from base 1. The variable domain in full, with residues beyond the CDR3 obtained from the reference TRBV28 and TRBJ1-4 genes, is DVKVTQSSRYLVKRTGEKVFLECVQDMDHENMFWYRQDPGLGLRLIYFSYDVKMKEKGDIPEGYSVSREKKERFSLILESASTNQTSMYLCASSAGTGATNEKLFFGSGTQLSVL.